The 25 T cell receptor beta chains listed next were all sequenced from one sample in a study of blood T cell repertoires in COVID-19. TCRdb's table, derived via immunoSEQ multiplex PCR, lists solely in-frame clones and lacks some. The table lists 88,000 or so clones, approximately 83% of them singletons. The sample comprised peripheral blood. The receptors stem from a human donor in a cohort sampled during active COVID-19.

The chain recombines TRBV5-6 with TRBJ2-5, with 11 positions matching TRBD2. Trimming took 0 bases from V and 5 from J; bases not matched to a gene: 9. The germline V gene encodes CDR1 SGHDT and CDR2 YYEEEE. This CDR3 contains 17 residues. The CDR3 coding sequence is TGTGCCAGCAGCTTGGAGGTAGCGGGAGGGCCTTGGGAGACCCAGTACTTC. This sequence encodes CASSLEVAGGPWETQYF. Looking up the rest from reference TRBV5-6 and TRBJ2-5 gives the full variable domain: DAGVTQSPTHLIKTRGQQVTLRCSPKSGHDTVSWYQQALGQGPQFIFQYYEEEERQRGNFPDRFSGHQFPNYSSELNVNALLLGDSALYLCASSLEVAGGPWETQYFGPGTRLLVL.

This clone showed up just a few times. V and J are TRBV5-4 and TRBJ2-1; TRBD2 is a possible D gene (6 bases). V lost 7 bases, J lost 9 bases, and 17 bases lay in between. This CDR3 comprises 13 residues. Germline CDR1 and CDR2: SGHNT and YYREEE (reference sequence). The CDR3 protein is CASAPWEAGEQFF. The CDR3 nucleotides read TGTGCCAGCGCCCCCTGGGAAGCGGGTGAGCAGTTCTTC.

V usage is TRBV14 and J usage is TRBJ2-2; 7 bases line up with TRBD2. The germline gives CDR1 SGHDN, CDR2 FVKESK. Losses at the gene ends were 3 bases for V and 4 bases for J; bases not matched to a gene: 5. CDR3 length equals 15 residues. CDR3 loop: CASSQGGYSTGELFF. The CDR3 DNA follows: TGTGCCAGCAGCCAGGGGGGGTATTCCACCGGGGAGCTGTTTTTT.

This chain uses TRBV14 with TRBJ1-6, with D uncertain. V was trimmed by 4 bases and J by 1 base, leaving 11 bases between them. CDR3 length equals 16 residues. From germline, CDR1 is SGHDN and CDR2 FVKESK. CDR3 loop: CASSLGGQSYNSPLHF. DNA of the CDR3: TGTGCCAGCAGCCTAGGCGGGCAGTCCTATAATTCACCCCTCCACTTT.

The V call is TRBV6-5, the J call TRBJ1-1; a weak D match, TRBD1 (6 bases). V lost 4 bases and J 1 base, leaving 10 bases between the germline ends. This CDR3 has 14 amino acids. The germline V gene has CDR1 MNHEY and CDR2 SVGAGI. The CDR3: CASSSPGENTEAFF. CDR3 sequence (DNA): TGTGCCAGCAGTTCCCCAGGGGAGAACACTGAAGCTTTCTTT.

This clone was seen only a few times. V is TRBV6-5 and J is TRBJ1-2; 9 nucleotides align to TRBD1. Germline V gives CDR1 MNHEY, CDR2 SVGAGI. This CDR3 has 14 amino acids. J lost 7 bases, V lost 5 bases, and 8 bases had no gene match. CDR3 residues: CASSLSGTGTGYTF. The CDR3 DNA sequence: TGTGCCAGCAGTCTCTCCGGGACAGGGACTGGCTACACCTTC.

The J gene is TRBJ2-3, the V gene TRBV5-1, with D uncertain. Germline V lookup: CDR1 SGHRS, CDR2 YFSETQ. The length of the CDR3 is 13 residues. V gave up 4 bases and J gave up 2 bases, with 8 bases separating them. DNA for the CDR3: TGCGCCAGCAGCCGCGGAACCACAGATACGCAGTATTTT. As protein: CASSRGTTDTQYF.

The DNA of the CDR3 is TGTGCCAGCAGTCCTTCAGGGCTGATCTATGGCTACACCTTC. It encodes CASSPSGLIYGYTF. The rearrangement links TRBV4-2 to TRBJ1-2, with D maybe TRBD1 (5 bases). The CDR3 runs 14 residues. The V gene lost 6 bases and the J gene lost 4 bases, with 15 bases spanning the gap. Germline values: CDR1 LGHNA, CDR2 YNFKEQ.

This sequence joins TRBV24-1 and TRBJ2-3; no clear D. The V and J ends lost 5 bases and 5 bases respectively, with 13 bases between them. Germline-derived CDR1 and CDR2 are KGHDR and SFDVKD. The CDR3 sequence is 14 residues long. The CDR3 protein is CATSGTSDKDTQYF. DNA for the CDR3: TGTGCCACCAGTGGAACGAGCGATAAAGATACGCAGTATTTT.

This sequence joins TRBV5-4 and TRBJ1-2; 7 bases match TRBD1. Germline V gene lookup returns CDR1 SGHNT and CDR2 YYREEE (reference sequence). The CDR3 length is 15 residues. Trimming removed 3 bases from V and 3 bases from J; junction bases left unmatched: 8. This chain's CDR3 is CASSYMTGTDYGYTF. The CDR3 DNA sequence: TGTGCCAGCAGCTACATGACAGGGACGGACTATGGCTACACCTTC.

V is TRBV18 and J is TRBJ2-3, with a possible D match to TRBD1 (5 bases). The CDR3 totals 15 residues. Per germline, CDR1 KGHSH and CDR2 LQKENI. With 2 bases removed from V and 5 bases from J, the gap between germline ends came to 14 bases. DNA of the CDR3: TGTGCCAGCTCACCAAGCAGGGTGGTGGGAGATACGCAGTATTTT. It codes for CASSPSRVVGDTQYF.

This clone came up a few times. The chain links TRBV9 to TRBJ1-4; tentatively, D is TRBD1 (5 bases). Germline loops: CDR1 SGDLS, CDR2 YYNGEE. Deletions cut 4 bases from V and 7 bases from J, with 14 bases between. This CDR3 comprises 14 residues. CDR3 sequence (DNA): TGTGCCAGCAGCCCCCGCGGGGGAGGTGAAAAACTGTTTTTT. Protein product: CASSPRGGGEKLFF.

This rearrangement joins TRBV15 to TRBJ2-1; TRBD1 is a possible D gene (5 bases). The CDR3 length is 15 residues. V gave up 1 base and J gave up 6 bases, with 13 bases separating them. The germline V gene encodes CDR1 LNHNV and CDR2 YYDKDF (reference sequence). CDR3 bases: TGTGCCACCAGCAGAGGGCAGGGATACATCAATGAGCAGTTCTTC. Translating it yields CATSRGQGYINEQFF.

This chain's CDR3 is CASSLEGTAGGYEQYF. CDR3 nucleotides: TGCGCCAGCAGCCTGGAGGGGACGGCAGGGGGATACGAGCAGTACTTC. The rearrangement joins TRBV5-1 to TRBJ2-7; a possible D gene is TRBD1 (7 bases). From germline, CDR1 is SGHRS and CDR2 YFSETQ. V shed 4 bases and J shed 4 bases, with 21 bases lying between them. The CDR3 loop spans 16 amino acids.

In its sample, this clone was seen many times. The J gene is TRBJ1-1, the V gene TRBV7-9; a weak D match, TRBD1 (6 bases). The germline CDR1 and CDR2 sequences are SEHNR and FQNEAQ (reference sequence). Trimming cost V 5 bases and J 0 bases, with 13 bases left between them. This CDR3 has 15 residues. Here the CDR3 DNA reads TGTGCCAGCAGCCACAGGGAAATAATGAACACTGAAGCTTTCTTT. As protein: CASSHREIMNTEAFF.

CDR3 sequence reads: CASSPGAGGRSQETQYF. Written as DNA, the CDR3 is TGTGCCAGCAGCCCAGGAGCGGGGGGGAGATCCCAAGAGACCCAGTACTTC. The chain recombines TRBV7-2 with TRBJ2-5, with 10 positions matching TRBD2. Trimming cost V 5 bases and J 1 base; bases outside gene matches: 10. The V gene's germline CDR1 is SGHTA and CDR2 FQGNSA. This CDR3 has 17 residues.

The CDR3 reads CASSQTIGGGTEAFF. Here the CDR3 DNA reads TGTGCCAGCAGTCAAACGATAGGAGGAGGGACTGAAGCTTTCTTT. The V and J genes are TRBV2 and TRBJ1-1; D is unresolved. CDR1 and CDR2 from the germline V gene are SNHLY and FYNNEI. CDR3 size: 15 residues. The V gene lost 5 bases and the J gene lost 5 bases, with 18 bases spanning the gap.

As DNA, the CDR3 is TGTGCCAGCAGCTTAGAGGGGGGGTCGGGGAAATCACCCCTCCACTTT. Translated: CASSLEGGSGKSPLHF. The J gene is TRBJ1-6, the V gene TRBV7-2, with a possible D match to TRBD1 (6 bases). The CDR3 has 16 residues. The V and J ends lost 1 base and 10 bases respectively, with 17 bases between them. Germline V gene lookup returns CDR1 SGHTA and CDR2 FQGNSA.

The chain is built from TRBV19 and TRBJ2-2, with 10 bases matching TRBD1. CDR3 length: 14 amino acids. V shed 9 bases, J shed 4 bases, and the junction held 5 bases outside the gene matches. Germline-derived CDR1 and CDR2 are LNHDA and SQIVND (reference sequence). CDR3 protein: CASKDRGSTGELFF. CDR3 nucleotides: TGTGCCAGCAAGGACAGGGGGAGCACCGGGGAGCTGTTTTTT.

The chain couples TRBV5-1 to TRBJ2-5; 13 bases are shared with TRBD2. The germline V gene has CDR1 SGHRS and CDR2 YFSETQ. The V gene end was trimmed by 4 bases and the J gene end by 1 base; junction bases not matched to a gene: 16. The CDR3 runs 20 residues. Here the CDR3 DNA reads TGCGCCAGCAGCCGGACCGAGGGGCGGACTAGCGGGAGAGGCCAAGAGACCCAGTACTTC. This sequence encodes CASSRTEGRTSGRGQETQYF. Full variable domain (remainder filled in from reference TRBV5-1 and TRBJ2-5): KAGVTQTPRYLIKTRGQQVTLSCSPISGHRSVSWYQQTPGQGLQFLFEYFSETQRNKGNFPGRFSGRQFSNSRSEMNVSTLELGDSALYLCASSRTEGRTSGRGQETQYFGPGTRLLVL.

This sequence joins TRBV5-4 and TRBJ2-5, with D tentatively TRBD2 (7 bases). The CDR3 is 14 residues long. Germline CDR1 and CDR2: SGHNT and YYREEE (reference sequence). Deletions cut 1 base from V and 5 bases from J, with 12 bases between. The CDR3 loop is CASSLRGAGETQYF. CDR3 DNA sequence: TGTGCCAGCAGCTTGCGGGGGGCTGGGGAGACCCAGTACTTC.

The rearrangement links TRBV25-1 to TRBJ1-5; D gene uncertain. This CDR3 spans 14 amino acids. V shed 4 bases and J shed 7 bases, with 14 bases lying between them. Germline loops: CDR1 MGHDK, CDR2 SYGVNS. Here the CDR3 DNA reads TGTGCCAGCAGTGCTTACACCAGGAACCAGCCCCAGCATTTT. Translating gives CASSAYTRNQPQHF.

V gene TRBV6-1 combines with J gene TRBJ2-5; 10 bases are a match to TRBD2. The CDR3 runs 17 residues. The J segment lost 6 bases and the V segment lost 6 bases, leaving 16 bases of the junction unmatched. Germline V lookup: CDR1 MNHNS, CDR2 SASEGT. The CDR3 is CASSETGTSAWGKTQYF. The CDR3 DNA reads TGTGCCAGCAGCGAAACCGGGACTAGCGCTTGGGGGAAGACCCAGTACTTC.

The chain is built from TRBV28 and TRBJ2-5; TRBD1 matches 7 bases. This CDR3 region has 12 residues. The germline CDR1 and CDR2 sequences are MDHEN and SYDVKM. The ends lost 5 bases at V and 5 bases at J; junction bases unmatched: 2. CDR3 residues: CASSVRGETQYF. The CDR3 nucleotides are TGTGCCAGCAGTGTCAGGGGGGAGACCCAGTACTTC.

The gene calls are TRBV12-3 or TRBV12-4 and TRBJ1-4, with D hard to call. The V end lost 7 bases, the J end lost 8 bases, and 14 bases lay between the germline ends. This CDR3 has 13 residues. CDR3 loop: CASNRHPGEKLFF. The CDR3, as DNA: TGTGCCAGCAATCGACACCCTGGGGAAAAACTGTTTTTT.